This is a list of T cell receptor beta chains from one sample in a study of T-cell memory formation after mild COVID-19. A single record per CDR3 protein comes from TCRdb applying MiXCR to the 5' RACE reads. The sample lists under 700,000 distinct CDR3 sequences; roughly 21% were seen once. Sequenced material: PBMCs or a T cell subset sorted from them (not recorded which). The receptor set was obtained from an adult woman who had mild COVID-19 (a few samples of this study predate the infection). Cell type and time point are not known. CDR3s include the opening cysteine and the closing phenylalanine or tryptophan. D genes are given only for firm matches. The listing skips clone size in some rows; elsewhere it reads once, few, many or a size class.

J | D | size | V | CDR3 | DNA
TRBJ2-2 | NA | few | TRBV19 | CASSKGDRNTGELFF | TGTGCCAGTAGCAAAGGGGATAGGAACACCGGGGAGCTGTTTTTT
TRBJ2-1 | NA | NA | TRBV20-1 | CSARDREGAQSSYNEQFF | TGCAGTGCTAGAGATAGGGAGGGGGCTCAAAGCTCCTACAATGAGCAGTTCTTC
TRBJ1-1 | NA | NA | TRBV5-6 | CASSHPWVDTEAFF | TGTGCCAGCAGCCATCCTTGGGTCGACACTGAAGCTTTCTTT
TRBJ2-5 | TRBD2 | NA | TRBV11-2 | CASSPRGLTRRGTQETQYF | TGTGCCAGCAGCCCCCGGGGATTGACCCGGCGGGGGACCCAAGAGACCCAGTACTTC
TRBJ1-5 | TRBD1 | NA | TRBV9 | CASSVGQGFSQPQHF | TGTGCCAGCAGCGTTGGACAGGGTTTCAGTCAGCCCCAGCATTTT
TRBJ2-1 | TRBD2 | few | TRBV4-3 | CASSQEGESGRALTSSYNEQFF | TGCGCCAGCAGCCAAGAAGGGGAGAGCGGGAGAGCACTTACTAGCTCCTACAATGAGCAGTTCTTC
TRBJ2-3 | TRBD2 | once | TRBV7-6 | CASSRTPPAGATDTQYF | TGTGCCAGCAGCCGAACCCCCCCGGCGGGAGCGACAGATACGCAGTATTTT
TRBJ1-2 | NA | NA | TRBV12-3/TRBV12-4 | CASNTQGFGYTF | TGTGCCAGCAATACACAGGGCTTTGGCTACACCTTC
TRBJ2-7 | NA | NA | TRBV4-3 | CASSQGRQRYEQYF | TGCGCCAGCAGCCAAGGTAGACAGAGATACGAGCAGTACTTC
TRBJ2-7 | NA | few | TRBV7-9 | CASSLGAGSYEQYF | TGTGCCAGCAGCTTAGGGGCAGGCTCCTACGAGCAGTACTTC
TRBJ1-2 | NA | few | TRBV7-9 | CASSFAAVGGYTF | TGTGCCAGCAGCTTCGCCGCGGTTGGTGGCTACACCTTC
TRBJ2-3 | NA | NA | TRBV7-2 | CASSLAVTSGTDTQYF | TGTGCCAGCAGCTTAGCAGTGACTTCAGGGACAGATACGCAGTATTTT
TRBJ2-3 | NA | NA | TRBV6-1 | CASSETRAHTQYF | TGTGCCAGCAGTGAAACCCGGGCCCATACGCAGTATTTT
TRBJ2-7 | NA | few | TRBV30 | CAWSGRRRLDEQYF | TGTGCCTGGAGTGGGAGAAGGAGGCTAGACGAGCAGTACTTC
TRBJ2-4 | NA | few | TRBV7-9 | CASSLVPVGLEKNIQYF | TGTGCCAGCAGCTTGGTCCCTGTCGGACTCGAAAAAAACATTCAGTACTTC
TRBJ1-2 | NA | NA | TRBV5-5 | CASSLVAGSYGYTF | TGTGCCAGCAGCTTGGTTGCGGGCAGCTATGGCTACACCTTC
TRBJ2-5 | NA | few | TRBV19 | CASSTQGNLQETQYF | TGTGCCAGTAGTACCCAGGGTAATCTCCAAGAGACCCAGTACTTC
TRBJ2-1 | TRBD2 | NA | TRBV5-6 | CASTRTSGGAFEQFF | TGTGCCAGCACCAGGACTAGCGGGGGGGCCTTTGAGCAGTTCTTC
TRBJ1-2 | NA | few | TRBV28 | CASSLTGEGFYGYTF | TGTGCCAGCAGTTTGACAGGCGAGGGGTTCTATGGCTACACCTTC
TRBJ2-3 | NA | NA | TRBV3-1 | CASSQDEGLTTDTQYF | TGTGCCAGCAGCCAAGATGAAGGATTGACGACAGATACGCAGTATTTT
TRBJ2-7 | TRBD1 | few | TRBV27 | CASSLNRDSLYEQYF | TGTGCCAGCAGTTTAAACCGGGACAGCCTCTACGAGCAGTACTTC
TRBJ1-2 | NA | few | TRBV6-2/TRBV6-3 | CASSYSRELRYGYTF | TGTGCCAGCAGTTACTCAAGAGAGCTGCGCTATGGCTACACCTTC
TRBJ2-7 | NA | few | TRBV7-9 | CASSFSGEEGYEQYF | TGTGCCAGCAGCTTTTCAGGGGAAGAAGGGTACGAGCAGTACTTC
TRBJ2-2 | NA | NA | TRBV7-8 | CASSLVVPAGELFF | TGTGCCAGCAGCTTAGTTGTCCCCGCCGGGGAGCTGTTTTTT
TRBJ2-5 | TRBD1 | many | TRBV5-1 | CASSSLQGAAETQYF | TGCGCCAGCAGCTCTCTACAGGGGGCGGCGGAGACCCAGTACTTC
TRBJ1-4 | TRBD1 | NA | TRBV7-9 | CASSLDGTGYEKLFF | TGTGCCAGCAGCTTAGACGGGACAGGGTATGAAAAACTGTTTTTT
TRBJ2-7 | TRBD1 | few | TRBV9 | CASSVSGQGGYEQYF | TGTGCCAGCAGCGTTTCGGGACAGGGAGGCTACGAGCAGTACTTC
TRBJ2-1 | TRBD2 | NA | TRBV4-2 | CASSPRGDPYNEQFF | TGTGCCAGCAGCCCCCGGGGGGACCCCTACAATGAGCAGTTCTTC
TRBJ2-7 | TRBD2 | NA | TRBV6-5 | CASSYSSSSGGPSSYEQYF | TGTGCCAGCAGTTACTCTTCTTCTAGCGGGGGCCCGAGCTCCTACGAGCAGTACTTC
TRBJ1-2 | NA | few | TRBV6-2/TRBV6-3 | CASTRTKTGYTF | TGTGCCAGCACGAGGACAAAAACTGGCTACACCTTC
TRBJ1-2 | TRBD1 | few | TRBV6-5 | CASSYSGGQGANGYTF | TGTGCCAGCAGTTACTCGGGGGGACAGGGGGCGAATGGCTACACCTTC
TRBJ1-6 | TRBD1 | few | TRBV6-5 | CASVGGQGNSPLHF | TGTGCCAGCGTCGGGGGACAGGGAAATTCACCCCTCCACTTT
TRBJ2-6 | NA | many | TRBV4-2 | CASKDGGGQVSGANVLTF | TGTGCCAGCAAAGATGGGGGAGGCCAAGTCTCTGGGGCCAACGTCCTGACTTTC